The 30 T cell receptor beta chains below all came from one sample that was sequenced in a study of beta chain features in type 1 diabetes. Whole-study findings and limits: Patients with Type 1 diabetes showed moderately but significantly shorter TCRB CDR3s in all four CD4+ subsets.

No antigen has been identified for these receptors. Reverse transcribing all isolated RNA meant expressed TCRB transcripts were sequenced. Repertoires were generated with immunoSEQ multiplex PCR, while TCRdb's copy carries only in-frame clones and drops some. Among roughly 140,000 clones listed, under 13% were seen once. Source material: central memory CD4+ T cells from blood. The source is a man in his thirties or forties with type 1 diabetes.

The sample holds a few counts of this clone. This rearrangement joins TRBV5-1 to TRBJ2-5, with D perhaps matching TRBD2 (6 bases). CDR3 size: 14 residues. CDR1 SGHRS and CDR2 YFSETQ come from the germline V gene. V was trimmed by 6 bases and J by 5 bases, leaving 17 bases between them. CDR3 DNA: TGCGCCAGCAAAGAGCGGGCTGCGGCCGAGACCCAGTACTTC. It translates to CASKERAAAETQYF.

The gene calls are TRBV10-3 and TRBJ2-7; 7 bases are a match to TRBD2. J gave up 5 bases and V 2 bases, and 6 bases lay outside the gene matches. The CDR3 contains 14 residues. Germline V lookup: CDR1 ENHRY, CDR2 SYGVKD. DNA for the CDR3: TGTGCCATCAGTGAGAGGCGGGAGCTCCACGAGCAGTACTTC. Its translation: CAISERRELHEQYF.

Remarks on this clone: Additional DNA sequences in this sample encode the identical CDR3. The genes are TRBV9 and TRBJ2-1, with 10 bases aligning to TRBD2. Germline V gives CDR1 SGDLS, CDR2 YYNGEE. V lost 0 bases and J lost 5; bases outside the gene matches: 2. There are 15 residues in the CDR3. CDR3 amino acids: CASSVGTSGNNEQFF. CDR3 in DNA: TGTGCCAGCAGCGTAGGGACTAGCGGTAACAATGAGCAGTTCTTC.

The chain links TRBV5-6 to TRBJ1-2; the D gene is possibly TRBD1 (6 bases). Germline lookup yields CDR1 SGHDT and CDR2 YYEEEE. The CDR3 has 15 residues. The V and J ends lost 2 bases and 4 bases respectively, with 15 bases between them. The CDR3 DNA sequence: TGTGCCAGCAGCTTCGATCCAGGGGCGGCCTATGGCTACACCTTC. This gives the protein CASSFDPGAAYGYTF.

This clone was found a few times. The chain combines TRBV7-3 with TRBJ2-3; 9 bases match TRBD2. The junction had 4 bases not matched to a gene; V was cut back by 5 bases and J by 4 bases. This CDR3 contains 14 residues. The germline V gene has CDR1 SGHTA and CDR2 FQGTGA. CDR3 DNA sequence: TGTGCCAGCAGCGCCAGACTAGCGGCAGATACGCAGTATTTT. Protein: CASSARLAADTQYF.

Only a few counts were recorded for this clone. The CDR3, as DNA: TGCGCCAGCAGCAATATTGGAGACCGGGAATACGAGCAGTACTTC. Protein: CASSNIGDREYEQYF. The genes are TRBV10-2 and TRBJ2-7; D is possibly TRBD2 (5 bases). The CDR3 is 15 amino acids. Germline loops: CDR1 WSHSY, CDR2 SAAADI. V lost 6 bases, J lost 4 bases, and 19 bases lay in between.

This clone has a handful of counts. V and J are TRBV11-1 and TRBJ2-3, with 11 bases matching TRBD2. J was trimmed by 3 bases and V by 5 bases; bases with no gene match: 7. The CDR3 sequence is 16 residues long. CDR1 and CDR2 from the germline V gene are SGHAT and FQDESV (reference sequence). The CDR3 DNA follows: TGTGCCAGCAGCCAGTTACTAGCGGGAGAAACAGATACGCAGTATTTT. This codes for CASSQLLAGETDTQYF.

V gene TRBV2 combines with J gene TRBJ1-1, with 11 bases matching TRBD1. Per germline, CDR1 SNHLY and CDR2 FYNNEI. This CDR3 spans 12 amino acids. After removal of 6 bases from V and 10 bases from J, the junction contained 4 bases not matched to a gene. Here the CDR3 reads CASRTDRGRAFF. CDR3 nucleotide sequence: TGTGCCAGCAGGACGGACAGGGGGCGAGCTTTCTTT. The complete variable domain, with remaining parts taken from reference TRBV2 and TRBJ1-1, reads EPEVTQTPSHQVTQMGQEVILRCVPISNHLYFYWYRQILGQKVEFLVSFYNNEISEKSEIFDDQFSVERPDGSNFTLKIRSTKLEDSAMYFCASRTDRGRAFFGQGTRLTVV.

The genes are TRBV19 and TRBJ2-3, with 7 nucleotides matching TRBD2. The CDR3 totals 13 residues. After removal of 5 bases from V and 5 bases from J, the junction contained 4 bases not matched to a gene. In germline, CDR1 is LNHDA, CDR2 SQIVND (reference sequence). The CDR3 region has the DNA TGTGCCAGTAGTTTTGCGGGAGAAGATACGCAGTATTTT. Translation: CASSFAGEDTQYF.

A few counts support this clone. The chain links TRBV28 to TRBJ2-1; D possibly corresponds to TRBD2 (6 bases). Deletions cut 2 bases from V and 1 base from J, with 9 bases between. CDR1 MDHEN and CDR2 SYDVKM come from the germline V gene. The CDR3 sequence is 15 residues long. The CDR3 region is CASSLPGLSYNEQFF. The CDR3 DNA is TGTGCCAGCAGTTTACCGGGACTTTCCTACAATGAGCAGTTCTTC.

This clone appeared a few times. The chain links TRBV7-2 to TRBJ2-6, with 8 bases fitting TRBD1. CDR3 size: 17 residues. Germline trimming cut 8 bases from V and 0 bases from J; bases unmatched to any gene: 9. Germline values: CDR1 SGHTA, CDR2 FQGNSA. The CDR3 sequence: CASGAGGWSSGANVLTF. In DNA form, the CDR3 reads TGTGCCAGCGGCGCAGGGGGCTGGAGCTCTGGGGCCAACGTCCTGACTTTC.

This clone has just a few counts. This sequence joins TRBV7-2 and TRBJ2-3; 10 bases line up with TRBD2. V shed 6 bases and J 4 bases; nucleotides not matched to a gene: 13. Germline assignment: CDR1 SGHTA and CDR2 FQGNSA. The CDR3 is 17 residues long. The CDR3 sequence: CASRPPLSGGGPDTQYF. CDR3 coding DNA: TGTGCCAGCAGACCCCCCCTCAGCGGGGGGGGGCCAGATACGCAGTATTTT.

This clone was observed a few times. The V and J genes are TRBV30 and TRBJ2-7; D is perhaps TRBD2 (6 bases). The V and J ends lost 0 bases and 2 bases respectively, with 17 bases between them. This CDR3 contains 16 residues. Germline-derived CDR1 and CDR2 are GTSNPN and SVGIG (reference sequence). CDR3 coding DNA: TGTGCCTGGAGTGTACTAAGAGGGCAGCGGGCCTACGAGCAGTACTTC. It codes for CAWSVLRGQRAYEQYF.

This clone was seen more than once but under ten times. The chain is built from TRBV18 and TRBJ2-2; D is ambiguous. Germline lookup yields CDR1 KGHSH and CDR2 LQKENI. The CDR3 spans 14 residues. V lost 3 bases to trimming and J lost 2 bases, with 7 bases between them. CDR3 DNA sequence: TGTGCCAGCTCACCTTCCACAAACACCGGGGAGCTGTTTTTT. It codes for CASSPSTNTGELFF.

The chain couples TRBV30 to TRBJ2-3; TRBD1 might be the D (5 bases). From germline, CDR1 is GTSNPN and CDR2 SVGIG (reference sequence). Trimming took off 3 bases at V and 5 bases at J, with 12 bases between the two ends. This CDR3 spans 13 amino acids. The CDR3 DNA sequence: TGTGCCTGGAGCCGCCGAAGGGGAGATACGCAGTATTTT. Translating it yields CAWSRRRGDTQYF. Together with reference TRBV30 and TRBJ2-3, the CDR3 gives the full variable domain: SQTIHQWPATLVQPVGSPLSLECTVEGTSNPNLYWYRQAAGRGLQLLFYSVGIGQISSEVPQNLSASRPQDRQFILSSKKLLLSDSGFYLCAWSRRRGDTQYFGPGTRLTVL.

The chain joins TRBV7-2 to TRBJ2-5; TRBD1 might be the D (6 bases). The CDR3 covers 14 residues. Germline V lookup: CDR1 SGHTA, CDR2 FQGNSA. Trimming shortened V by 6 bases and J by 1 base, and 12 bases separated the two germline ends. CDR3 protein: CASSRTGFQETQYF. The CDR3 DNA reads as TGTGCCAGCAGTAGAACAGGGTTCCAAGAGACCCAGTACTTC.

This clone has only a few counts. The chain combines TRBV29-1 with TRBJ1-2; D perhaps matches TRBD1 (6 bases). Trimming took off 6 bases at V and 4 bases at J, with 12 bases between the two ends. CDR1 SQVTM and CDR2 ANQGSEA come from the germline V gene. This CDR3 is built from 12 residues. Here the CDR3 DNA reads TGCAGCGTGAGGACAGTCTCCTATGGCTACACCTTC. This sequence encodes CSVRTVSYGYTF.

This clone was counted between two and nine times. The genes are TRBV2 and TRBJ2-7; TRBD2 matches at 10 bases. Trimming took 6 bases from V and 0 from J; bases not matched to a gene: 5. Germline CDR1 reads SNHLY; CDR2 reads FYNNEI. This CDR3 is built from 15 residues. In DNA, the CDR3 is TGTGCCAGCAGGGCCCGGACTAGCGGCTCCTACGAGCAGTACTTC. This sequence encodes CASRARTSGSYEQYF.

This sequence joins TRBV15 and TRBJ2-5, with TRBD1 identical over 9 bases. Germline CDR1 reads LNHNV; CDR2 reads YYDKDF (reference sequence). V shed 0 bases and J 4 bases; nucleotides not matched to a gene: 6. The CDR3 spans 16 residues. CDR3 DNA sequence: TGTGCCACCAGCAGAGATCGGGACAGGGAGGGAGAGACCCAGTACTTC. Amino acid sequence: CATSRDRDREGETQYF.

This clone was seen only a few times. This sequence joins TRBV18 and TRBJ2-5; 7 bases are a match to TRBD1. The germline CDR1 and CDR2 sequences are KGHSH and LQKENI. V was pared by 4 bases and J by 5 bases, with 7 bases of the junction left unmatched. The CDR3 covers 14 residues. The chain's CDR3 is CASSRNDRAETQYF. The CDR3 DNA reads TGTGCCAGCTCACGAAACGACAGGGCGGAGACCCAGTACTTC.

There are a few counts of this clone. V usage is TRBV4-2 and J usage is TRBJ2-7; D is unresolved. V was shortened by 1 base and J by 0 bases, with 10 bases between the two germline ends. Germline CDR1 reads LGHNA; CDR2 reads YNFKEQ. The CDR3 spans 15 residues. The CDR3 bases are TGTGCCAGCAGCCAAGCCGAGGAGTTCTCCTACGAGCAGTACTTC. Translated: CASSQAEEFSYEQYF.

This rearrangement joins TRBV2 to TRBJ2-1; 12 nucleotides line up with TRBD2. J gave up 10 bases and V 3 bases, and 7 bases lay outside the gene matches. Germline loops: CDR1 SNHLY, CDR2 FYNNEI. This CDR3 contains 15 residues. CDR3 coding DNA: TGTGCCAGCAGTGACCTACTAGCGGGAGGAGGAGAGCAGTTCTTC. Amino acids: CASSDLLAGGGEQFF.

This clone appeared many times. This CDR3 reads CSAEGTSVTDTQYF. The CDR3 bases are TGCAGCGCTGAGGGGACTAGCGTCACAGATACGCAGTATTTT. This chain joins TRBV29-1 and TRBJ2-3; 10 bases are shared with TRBD2. V lost 7 bases and J lost 2; bases outside the gene matches: 6. Germline CDR1 is SQVTM and CDR2 is ANQGSEA. The CDR3 covers 14 residues.

This rearrangement joins TRBV11-2 to TRBJ2-4; 9 positions agree with TRBD2. Germline assignment: CDR1 SGHAT and CDR2 FQNNGV. The CDR3 length is 18 residues. After removal of 2 bases from V and 2 bases from J, the junction contained 10 bases not matched to a gene. CDR3 sequence: CASSLLNLAGISKNIQYF. CDR3 in DNA: TGTGCCAGCAGCTTATTAAATCTAGCGGGGATTTCCAAAAACATTCAGTACTTC.

In this sample, this clone turned up a few times. The CDR3 protein is CASRRAGRRNTEAFF. CDR3 nucleotides: TGCGCCAGCAGGAGGGCAGGGAGGAGGAACACTGAAGCTTTCTTT. J is TRBJ1-1 and V is TRBV5-1, with D possibly matching TRBD1 (5 bases). This CDR3 region has 15 residues. Germline values: CDR1 SGHRS, CDR2 YFSETQ. Trimming left V 5 bases short and J 1 base short, with 15 bases between.

There are a few counts of this clone. The CDR3 loop reads CASSQPGLAGGNTGELFF. DNA of the CDR3: TGTGCCAGCAGCCAGCCAGGACTAGCGGGGGGGAACACCGGGGAGCTGTTTTTT. This chain joins TRBV4-2 and TRBJ2-2; 14 nucleotides agree with TRBD2. The CDR3 totals 18 residues. The V segment lost 3 bases and the J segment 1 base; nucleotides outside the gene matches: 4. Looked up from germline, CDR1 is LGHNA and CDR2 is YNFKEQ.

This clone occurred once. The J gene is TRBJ2-3, the V gene TRBV5-1; 7 bases line up with TRBD1. The CDR3 contains 14 residues. Germline V gene data show CDR1 as SGHRS and CDR2 as YFSETQ. V lost 7 bases and J lost 2; bases outside the gene matches: 7. CDR3 nucleotides: TGCGCCAGCGCCCCGGGACAGTACACAGATACGCAGTATTTT. Translating gives CASAPGQYTDTQYF.

The rearrangement links TRBV7-6 to TRBJ1-5, with TRBD1 matching 7 bases. The CDR3 covers 15 residues. Germline assignment: CDR1 SGHVS and CDR2 FNYEAQ. Trimming at V came to 3 bases and at J to 3 bases, leaving 5 bases not matched to a gene. CDR3 sequence reads: CASSLNKGANQPQHF. The CDR3 bases are TGTGCCAGCAGCTTGAATAAGGGGGCCAATCAGCCCCAGCATTTT.

This clone showed up just a few times. The genes are TRBV7-2 and TRBJ2-5; D might be TRBD1 (5 bases). The ends were cut back, 5 bases at V and 4 bases at J, with 14 bases in the middle. This CDR3 has 14 residues. Germline V gene lookup returns CDR1 SGHTA and CDR2 FQGNSA. The CDR3 DNA follows: TGTGCCAGCAGCGGAGTTATGGGGCCAGAGACCCAGTACTTC. Translation: CASSGVMGPETQYF.

Comments on this clone: Other DNA sequences in the same sample also yield this CDR3. The rearrangement uses TRBV30 and TRBJ2-3, with 7 positions matching TRBD2. J gave up 2 bases and V 2 bases, and 4 bases lay outside the gene matches. Germline CDR1 GTSNPN, CDR2 SVGIG (reference sequence). The CDR3 has 14 amino acids. CDR3 sequence: CAWSLGLDTDTQYF. CDR3 nucleotide sequence: TGTGCCTGGAGTCTAGGACTAGACACAGATACGCAGTATTTT.